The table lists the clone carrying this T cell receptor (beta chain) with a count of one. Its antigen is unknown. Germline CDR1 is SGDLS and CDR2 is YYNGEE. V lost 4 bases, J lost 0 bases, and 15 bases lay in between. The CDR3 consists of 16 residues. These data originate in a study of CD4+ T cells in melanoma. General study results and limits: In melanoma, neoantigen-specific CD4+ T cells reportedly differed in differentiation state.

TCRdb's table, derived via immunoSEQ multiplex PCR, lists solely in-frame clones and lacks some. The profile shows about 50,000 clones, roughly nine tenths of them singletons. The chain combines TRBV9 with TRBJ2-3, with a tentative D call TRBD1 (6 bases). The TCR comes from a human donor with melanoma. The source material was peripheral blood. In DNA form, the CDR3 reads TGTGCCAGCAGCTCCCGACAGGACCCTAGCACAGATACGCAGTATTTT. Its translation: CASSSRQDPSTDTQYF.